What follows are 11 T cell receptor beta chains derived from one specimen sequenced in a study of T cell repertoires in cytomegalovirus infection. TCRdb re-derived calls from the reads in MiXCR, one entry per CDR3 protein. The data contain approximately 150,000 distinct CDR3 sequences, less than 25% of them singletons. For these TCRs, the target antigens are not known. Sequenced here: CD8+ T cells from cultured PBMCs, sampled from culture after CMV antigen stimulation. The receptors stem from a human donor in good health (CMV status not recorded). Some clones in this sample may be carry-over from other donors' samples.

The chain combines TRBV6-6 with TRBJ2-3; D not certain. This CDR3 spans 15 amino acids. Looked up from germline, CDR1 is MNHNY and CDR2 is SVGAGI (reference sequence). Between the trimmed V and J ends, which lost 1 base and 5 bases, there was a span of 13 bases. CDR3 coding DNA: TGTGCCAGCAGTTACTTAGGGCCCGGCGGAGATACGCAGTATTTT. It codes for CASSYLGPGGDTQYF.

This clonotype was observed a few times. V gene TRBV12-3 or TRBV12-4 combines with J gene TRBJ2-3; D is possibly TRBD1 or TRBD2 (5 bases each). V was cut by 7 bases and J by 1 base, with 18 bases left in between. The CDR3 runs 16 residues. As DNA, the CDR3 is TGTGCCAGCACCGACAATCGGGGCAGGGGCACAGATACGCAGTATTTT. Amino acids: CASTDNRGRGTDTQYF.

The rearrangement uses TRBV5-1 and TRBJ2-1, with a possible D match to TRBD2 (6 bases). Trimming took off 3 bases at V and 0 bases at J, with 7 bases between the two ends. The CDR3 is 14 residues long. Germline CDR1 and CDR2: SGHRS and YFSETQ. The CDR3 sequence: CASSWRDSYNEQFF. CDR3 coding DNA: TGCGCCAGCAGCTGGAGGGACTCCTACAATGAGCAGTTCTTC.

V and J are TRBV7-2 and TRBJ1-5; a weak D match, TRBD1 (5 bases). The CDR3 totals 15 residues. Trimming took 2 bases from V and 5 from J, leaving 13 bases between them. Germline lookup yields CDR1 SGHTA and CDR2 FQGNSA. The CDR3: CASSLLAGPYQPQHF. The DNA for the CDR3 is TGTGCCAGCAGCTTATTGGCAGGGCCTTATCAGCCCCAGCATTTT.

V and J are TRBV3-1 and TRBJ2-5, with D unclear. Trimming pared 4 bases from V and 5 bases from J, leaving 17 bases between. This CDR3 region has 15 residues. Germline V CDR1 and CDR2: LGHDT, YNNKEL (reference sequence). CDR3 residues: CASSPPRVRVETQYF. CDR3 DNA sequence: TGTGCCAGCAGCCCGCCTAGGGTTCGGGTGGAGACCCAGTACTTC.

The CDR3 reads CASSLGGQLNTEAFF. The DNA for the CDR3 is TGTGCCAGCAGCCTTGGTGGACAGTTGAACACTGAAGCTTTCTTT. The V gene is TRBV7-8, the J gene TRBJ1-1; tentatively, D is TRBD1 (6 bases). V lost 5 bases and J lost 0, with 13 bases in between. The CDR3 consists of 15 residues. Germline CDR1 SGHVS, CDR2 FQNEAQ. The full variable domain, with the rest looked up from reference TRBV7-8 and TRBJ1-1, is GAGVSQSPRYKVAKRGQDVALRCDPISGHVSLFWYQQALGQGPEFLTYFQNEAQLDKSGLPSDRFFAERPEGSVSTLKIQRTQQEDSAVYLCASSLGGQLNTEAFFGQGTRLTVV.

This clonotype was detected only a few times. V and J are TRBV7-2 and TRBJ1-5; 9 bases line up with TRBD1. CDR1 is SGHTA and CDR2 is FQGNSA in the germline V gene. J lost 7 bases, V lost 1 base, and 5 bases had no gene match. This CDR3 region has 15 residues. This CDR3 reads CASSLEDRGLQPQHF. The CDR3 DNA is TGTGCCAGCAGCTTAGAGGACAGGGGTTTACAGCCCCAGCATTTT. Based on the CDR3 plus reference TRBV7-2 and TRBJ1-5, the full variable domain is GAGVSQSPSNKVTEKGKDVELRCDPISGHTALYWYRQSLGQGLEFLIYFQGNSAPDKSGLPSDRFSAERTGGSVSTLTIQRTQQEDSAVYLCASSLEDRGLQPQHFGDGTRLSIL.

The chain couples TRBV20-1 to TRBJ2-7; tentative D call: TRBD1 (6 bases). The CDR3 is 14 amino acids. CDR1 is DFQATT, CDR2 SNEGSKA, per germline (reference sequence). V shed 3 bases and J shed 3 bases, with 15 bases lying between them. For the CDR3, the DNA is TGCAGTGCTAGGGGCACAAGGGGGATCTACGAGCAGTACTTC. It encodes CSARGTRGIYEQYF.

The CDR3 region is CASSPWVIGSSYNEQFF. For the CDR3, the DNA is TGTGCCAGCAGTCCCTGGGTGATCGGGAGCTCCTACAATGAGCAGTTCTTC. The chain has TRBV7-2 and TRBJ2-1, with D tentatively TRBD2 (6 bases). V lost 6 bases and J lost 0, with 18 bases in between. Per germline, CDR1 SGHTA and CDR2 FQGNSA. CDR3 length equals 17 residues.

This clonotype came up once. This CDR3 is CASSLVRADEQFF. The DNA for the CDR3 is TGTGCCAGCAGCTTGGTAAGGGCGGATGAGCAGTTCTTC. The chain carries TRBV7-9 and TRBJ2-1; D ambiguous. The CDR3 covers 13 residues. CDR1 and CDR2 from the germline V gene are SEHNR and FQNEAQ (reference sequence). V lost 3 bases and J 8 bases, leaving 11 bases between the germline ends.

This chain links TRBV7-9 with TRBJ1-1; D perhaps matches TRBD1 (5 bases). This CDR3 spans 13 amino acids. CDR1 and CDR2 from the germline V gene are SEHNR and FQNEAQ (reference sequence). V gave up 5 bases and J gave up 7 bases, with 14 bases separating them. CDR3 in amino acids: CASSQLQGVEAFF. CDR3 coding DNA: TGTGCCAGCAGCCAATTGCAGGGCGTTGAAGCTTTCTTT.